This T cell receptor (beta chain) derives from a study of T cells after yellow fever vaccination. Study-level results: Among primary-vaccination clones, most reappeared after the booster, at 96% for CD4 and under 90% for CD8.

TCRdb ran MiXCR on the 5' RACE reads and lists one entry per CDR3 protein. Of about 60,000 distinct CDR3 sequences in the sample, approximately 7% were seen once. This clonotype showed up many times. The antigen is unknown. Trimming pared 4 bases from V and 8 bases from J, leaving 11 bases between. Germline CDR1 is MGHRA and CDR2 is YSYEKL. CDR3 length: 13 residues. The chain combines TRBV4-1 with TRBJ1-4; possibly TRBD1 for D (5 bases). This TCR derives from a man in his late teens or twenties who received the YFV17D yellow fever vaccine. The sequences come from CD8+ T cells sorted from PBMCs, collected on the day of the first yellow fever vaccination. The CDR3 protein is CASSLGGAEKLFF. The CDR3 bases are TGCGCCAGCAGCCTGGGGGGAGCGGAAAAACTGTTTTTT.